The source of this T cell receptor beta chain is a study of identical twins. Germline CDR1 reads MNHNS; CDR2 reads SASEGT. There are 14 residues in the CDR3. V shed 6 bases and J 10 bases; nucleotides not matched to a gene: 11. Turning to this clonotype: Its antigen is unknown.

Healthy Caucasians were all of the donors. Whole-study findings and limits: The abundant beta clonotypes from cord blood had fewer insertions, and memory repertoires had none of this. Partial confounding of zero-insertion analyses by invariant MAIT and iNKT cells was possible. Beta out-of-frame twin sharing showed a weaker excess.

TCRdb used MiXCR to reprocess the 5' RACE reads, holding one entry per CDR3 protein. The sample has about 900,000 distinct CDR3 sequences, roughly 12% seen once; the top ten hold around 1.6%. This same sample was also taken into another study, of yellow fever vaccine responses in identical twins.

Sequenced sample: PBMCs. The receptor comes from a woman between 18 and 30 years old in good health. The chain uses TRBV6-1 and TRBJ1-4, with 7 bases that match TRBD1. CDR3 residues: CASSSTGEGLKLFF. The CDR3 DNA sequence: TGTGCCAGCAGCTCAACAGGGGAAGGTTTAAAACTGTTTTTT.